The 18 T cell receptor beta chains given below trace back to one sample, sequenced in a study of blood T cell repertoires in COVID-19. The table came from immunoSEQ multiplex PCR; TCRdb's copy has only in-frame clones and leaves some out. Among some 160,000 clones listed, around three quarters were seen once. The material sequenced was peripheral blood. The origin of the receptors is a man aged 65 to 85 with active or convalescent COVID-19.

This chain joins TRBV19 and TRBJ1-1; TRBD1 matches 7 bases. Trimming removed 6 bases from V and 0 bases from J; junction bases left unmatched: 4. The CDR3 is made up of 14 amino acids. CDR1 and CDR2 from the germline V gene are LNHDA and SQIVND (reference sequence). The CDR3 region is CASRPGQMNTEAFF. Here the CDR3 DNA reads TGTGCCAGTAGACCGGGACAGATGAACACTGAAGCTTTCTTT.

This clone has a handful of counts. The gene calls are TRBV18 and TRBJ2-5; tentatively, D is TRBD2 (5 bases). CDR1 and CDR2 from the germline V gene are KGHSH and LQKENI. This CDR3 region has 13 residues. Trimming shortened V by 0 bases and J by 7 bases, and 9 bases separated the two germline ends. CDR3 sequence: CASSPPSSGTQYF. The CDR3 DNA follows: TGTGCCAGCTCACCACCTTCGAGCGGGACCCAGTACTTC.

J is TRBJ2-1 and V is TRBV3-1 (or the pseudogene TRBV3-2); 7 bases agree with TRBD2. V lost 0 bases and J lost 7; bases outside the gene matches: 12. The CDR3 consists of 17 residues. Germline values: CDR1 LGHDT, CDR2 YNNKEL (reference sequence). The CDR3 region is CASSQDLWAGARNEQFF. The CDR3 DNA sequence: TGTGCCAGCAGCCAAGATCTATGGGCGGGAGCGAGGAATGAGCAGTTCTTC.

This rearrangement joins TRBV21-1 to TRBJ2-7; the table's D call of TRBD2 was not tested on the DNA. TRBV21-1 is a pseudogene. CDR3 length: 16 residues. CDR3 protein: CASSTTGNIGNYEQYF. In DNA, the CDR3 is TGTGCCAGCAGCACCACTGGGAACATCGGGAATTACGAGCAGTACTTC.

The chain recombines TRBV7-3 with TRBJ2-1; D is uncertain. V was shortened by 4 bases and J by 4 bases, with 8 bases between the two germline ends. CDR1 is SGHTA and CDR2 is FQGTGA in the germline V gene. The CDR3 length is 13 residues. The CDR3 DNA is TGTGCCAGCAGCTCTACACAGTACAATGAGCAGTTCTTC. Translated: CASSSTQYNEQFF.

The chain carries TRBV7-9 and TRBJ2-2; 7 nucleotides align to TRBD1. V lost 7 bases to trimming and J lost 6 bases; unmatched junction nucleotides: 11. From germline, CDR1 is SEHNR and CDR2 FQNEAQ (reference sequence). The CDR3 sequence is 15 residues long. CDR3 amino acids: CASTRRGGIPGELFF. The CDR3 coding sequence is TGTGCCAGCACCCGGAGAGGGGGCATACCCGGGGAGCTGTTTTTT.

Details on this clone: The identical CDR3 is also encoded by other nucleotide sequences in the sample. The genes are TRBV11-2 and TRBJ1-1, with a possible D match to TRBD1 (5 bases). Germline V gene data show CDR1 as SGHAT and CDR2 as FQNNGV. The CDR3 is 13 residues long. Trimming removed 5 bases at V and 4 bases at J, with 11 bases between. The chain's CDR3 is CASSPDRGTEAFF. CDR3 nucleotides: TGTGCCAGCAGCCCTGACAGAGGCACTGAAGCTTTCTTT. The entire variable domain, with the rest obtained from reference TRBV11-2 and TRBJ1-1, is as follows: EAGVAQSPRYKIIEKRQSVAFWCNPISGHATLYWYQQILGQGPKLLIQFQNNGVVDDSQLPKDRFSAERLKGVDSTLKIQPAKLEDSAVYLCASSPDRGTEAFFGQGTRLTVV.

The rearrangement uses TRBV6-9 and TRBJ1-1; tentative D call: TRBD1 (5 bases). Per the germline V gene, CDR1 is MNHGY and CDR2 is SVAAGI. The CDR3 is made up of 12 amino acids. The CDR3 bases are TGTGTCACCGGGGGAGTGAGTACTGAAGCTTTCTTT. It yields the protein CVTGGVSTEAFF.

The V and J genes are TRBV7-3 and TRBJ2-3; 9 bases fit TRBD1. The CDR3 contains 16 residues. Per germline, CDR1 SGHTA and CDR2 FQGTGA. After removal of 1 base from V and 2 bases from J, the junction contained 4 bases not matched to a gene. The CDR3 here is CASSLRGDRVTDTQYF. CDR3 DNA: TGTGCCAGCAGCTTAAGGGGGGACAGGGTCACAGATACGCAGTATTTT.

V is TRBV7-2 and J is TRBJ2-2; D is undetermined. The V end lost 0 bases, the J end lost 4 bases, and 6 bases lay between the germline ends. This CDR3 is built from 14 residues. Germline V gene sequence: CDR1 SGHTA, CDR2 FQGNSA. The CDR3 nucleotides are TGTGCCAGCAGCTTAGCCCTTTCCACCGGGGAGCTGTTTTTT. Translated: CASSLALSTGELFF.

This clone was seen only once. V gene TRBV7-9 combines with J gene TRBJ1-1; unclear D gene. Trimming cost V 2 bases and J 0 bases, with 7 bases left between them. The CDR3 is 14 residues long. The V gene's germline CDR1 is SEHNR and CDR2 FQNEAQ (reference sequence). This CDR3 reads CASSLSQMNTEAFF. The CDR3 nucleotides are TGTGCCAGCAGCTTATCCCAGATGAACACTGAAGCTTTCTTT.

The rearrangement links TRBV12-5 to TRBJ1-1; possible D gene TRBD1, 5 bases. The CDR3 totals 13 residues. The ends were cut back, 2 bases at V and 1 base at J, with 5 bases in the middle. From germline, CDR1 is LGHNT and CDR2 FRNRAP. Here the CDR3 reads CASGLRGNTEAFF. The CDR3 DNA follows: TGTGCTAGTGGTTTGAGGGGGAACACTGAAGCTTTCTTT.

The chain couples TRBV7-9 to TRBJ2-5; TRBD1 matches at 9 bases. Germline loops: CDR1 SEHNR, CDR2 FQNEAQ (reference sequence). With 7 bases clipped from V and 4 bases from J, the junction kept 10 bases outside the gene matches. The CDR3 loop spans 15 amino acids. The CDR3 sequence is CASIPRTGEGETQYF. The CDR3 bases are TGTGCCAGCATCCCTAGGACAGGGGAGGGAGAGACCCAGTACTTC.

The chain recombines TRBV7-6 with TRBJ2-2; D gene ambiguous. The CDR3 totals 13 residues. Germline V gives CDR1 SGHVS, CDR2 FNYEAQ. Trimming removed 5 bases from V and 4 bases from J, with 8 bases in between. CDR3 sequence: CASSPLLTGELFF. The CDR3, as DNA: TGTGCCAGCAGCCCCCTACTCACCGGGGAGCTGTTTTTT. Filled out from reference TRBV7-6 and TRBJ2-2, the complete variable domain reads GAGVSQSPRYKVTKRGQDVALRCDPISGHVSLYWYRQALGQGPEFLTYFNYEAQQDKSGLPNDRFSAERPEGSISTLTIQRTEQRDSAMYRCASSPLLTGELFFGEGSRLTVL.

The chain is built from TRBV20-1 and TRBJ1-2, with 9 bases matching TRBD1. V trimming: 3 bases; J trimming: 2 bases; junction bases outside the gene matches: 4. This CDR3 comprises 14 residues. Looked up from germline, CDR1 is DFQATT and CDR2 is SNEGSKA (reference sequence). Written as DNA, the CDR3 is TGCAGTGCTAGTGAAGGGACAGGGAACTATGGCTACACCTTC. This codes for CSASEGTGNYGYTF.

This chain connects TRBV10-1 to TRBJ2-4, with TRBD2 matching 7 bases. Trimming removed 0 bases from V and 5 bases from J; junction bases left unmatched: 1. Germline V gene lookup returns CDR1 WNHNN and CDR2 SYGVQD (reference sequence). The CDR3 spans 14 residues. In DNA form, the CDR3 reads TGCGCCAGCAGTGAGTCCACTAGCGAAAACATTCAGTACTTC. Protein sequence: CASSESTSENIQYF.

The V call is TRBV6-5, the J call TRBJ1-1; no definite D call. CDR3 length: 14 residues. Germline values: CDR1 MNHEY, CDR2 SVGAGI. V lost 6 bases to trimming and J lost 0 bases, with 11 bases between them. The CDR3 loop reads CASRPTSMNTEAFF. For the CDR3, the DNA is TGTGCCAGCAGGCCGACATCTATGAACACTGAAGCTTTCTTT.

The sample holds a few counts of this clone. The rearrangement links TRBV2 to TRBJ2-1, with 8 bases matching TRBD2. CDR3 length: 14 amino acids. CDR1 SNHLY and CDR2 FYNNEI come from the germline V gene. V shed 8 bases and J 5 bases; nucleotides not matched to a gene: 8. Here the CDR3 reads CASLFRAGDNEQFF. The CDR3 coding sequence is TGTGCCAGCCTTTTCCGAGCGGGAGACAATGAGCAGTTCTTC.